This T cell receptor beta chain is from a study of glioma-infiltrating T cells. Amplification of TCR alpha and beta CDR3 regions from RNA used iRepertoire nested multiplex PCR. Using its own MiXCR run on the multiplex PCR reads, TCRdb lists one record per CDR3 protein. The table lists some 85,000 distinct CDR3 sequences, 23% of them singletons. The CDR3 consists of 14 residues. V lost 5 bases to trimming and J lost 4 bases, with 12 bases between them. Germline-derived CDR1 and CDR2 are SGHVS and FNYEAQ. This clonotype occurred many times. The TCR originated in a human donor with low-grade glioma or glioblastoma, undergoing nonglioma brain surgery, or in good health (not recorded which). The sample comprised glioma tissue, nonneoplastic brain tissue, or PBMCs (not recorded which). This rearrangement joins TRBV7-6 to TRBJ1-5; possible D gene TRBD1, 6 bases. This CDR3 is CASSLGTNNQPQHF. In DNA form, the CDR3 reads TGTGCCAGCAGCCTTGGGACAAATAATCAGCCCCAGCATTTT.